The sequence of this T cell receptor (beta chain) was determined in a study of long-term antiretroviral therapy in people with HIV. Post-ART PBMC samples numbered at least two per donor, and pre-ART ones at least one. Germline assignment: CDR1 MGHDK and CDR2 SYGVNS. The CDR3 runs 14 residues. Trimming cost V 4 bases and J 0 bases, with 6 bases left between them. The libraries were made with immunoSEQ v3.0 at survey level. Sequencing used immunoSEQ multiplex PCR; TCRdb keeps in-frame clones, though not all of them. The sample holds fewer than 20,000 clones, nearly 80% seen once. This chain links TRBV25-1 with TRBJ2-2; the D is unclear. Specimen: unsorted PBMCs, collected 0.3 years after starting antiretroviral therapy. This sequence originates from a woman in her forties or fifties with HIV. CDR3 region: CASSGVANTGELFF. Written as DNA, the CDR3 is TGTGCCAGCAGTGGGGTCGCGAACACCGGGGAGCTGTTTTTT.